The T cell receptor (beta chain) described here comes from a study of low-dose radiotherapy and immunotherapy resistance in tumors. The overall study: For Cohort 1, fractions of 0.5 Gy were given every 2 weeks, reaching 6.5 Gy overall. Patients were treated with intravenous nivolumab at 240 mg every two weeks and were also dosed with ipilimumab at 1 mg/kg every six weeks. Every day for four cycles from cycle 1 day 1, patients took 300 mg of oral aspirin.

V was clipped by 0 bases and J by 9 bases; unmatched bases: 6. The germline CDR1 and CDR2 sequences are SGHAT and FQDESV (reference sequence). This CDR3 is 16 amino acids long. As for time point: before trial treatment. It was nivolumab, ipilimumab, aspirin, low-dose cyclophosphamide and low-dose radiotherapy that donors received. First-strand cDNA used TRAV- and TRBV-specific primers, covering alpha and beta chains. Both a constant-region primer and a V-primer adapter served to amplify TCRs across roughly 20 PCR cycles. MiXCR, applied by TCRdb to the reads, yields one record per CDR3 protein. The sample contains around 80,000 distinct CDR3 sequences, 18% of which appear only once.

This clonotype was sampled from a male donor with prostate cancer. The V and J genes are TRBV11-1 and TRBJ2-1; TRBD1 aligns across 12 bases. The sequenced sample was PBMCs, obtained before treatment. The CDR3 spells CASSLATGTGGGEQFF. The CDR3 DNA is TGTGCCAGCAGCTTAGCGACCGGGACAGGGGGCGGTGAGCAGTTCTTC. Filled out from reference TRBV11-1 and TRBJ2-1, the complete variable domain reads EAEVAQSPRYKITEKSQAVAFWCDPISGHATLYWYRQILGQGPELLVQFQDESVVDDSQLPKDRFSAERLKGVDSTLKIQPAELGDSAMYLCASSLATGTGGGEQFFGPGTRLTVL.